These 11 T cell receptor beta chains were sequenced from one sample in a study of cytotoxic CD8 clonotypes in ibrutinib-treated CLL (dated by TCRdb to the early 2020s). The protocol used for the library was the immunoSEQ multiplex PCR assay. TCRdb holds this immuneACCESS table with in-frame rearrangements only. Some clones are missing; in checked studies, unresolved V genes explain under half, and the rest has no known cause. Across this sample there are 200,000 or so clones, with 70% seen only once. The ten largest clones add up to approximately 5.9% of the sample. This specimen's time point label, per the study, means: more than 10 months on ibrutinib. Source: PBMCs, taken after 12 months of ibrutinib treatment. The receptors shown here come from a human donor with chronic lymphocytic leukemia.

This clone came up once. This chain links TRBV9 with TRBJ1-2; 7 bases agree with TRBD1. Germline CDR1 and CDR2: SGDLS and YYNGEE. The CDR3 has 13 amino acids. The V gene end was trimmed by 7 bases and the J gene end by 4 bases; junction bases not matched to a gene: 7. The CDR3 here is CASGQTGFYGYTF. CDR3 nucleotides: TGTGCCAGCGGACAGACAGGGTTCTATGGCTACACCTTC. The complete variable domain, with remaining parts taken from reference TRBV9 and TRBJ1-2, reads DSGVTQTPKHLITATGQRVTLRCSPRSGDLSVYWYQQSLDQGLQFLIQYYNGEERAKGNILERFSAQQFPDLHSELNLSSLELGDSALYFCASGQTGFYGYTFGSGTRLTVV.

The chain has TRBV29-1 and TRBJ1-2; no reliable D call. CDR1 and CDR2 from the germline V gene are SQVTM and ANQGSEA. The CDR3 has 11 amino acids. The V gene lost 1 base and the J gene lost 4 bases, with 4 bases spanning the gap. The CDR3 DNA is TGCAGCGTTGAAGCAGCCTATGGCTACACCTTC. Amino acids: CSVEAAYGYTF.

The genes are TRBV28 and TRBJ2-7; perhaps TRBD1 as D (5 bases). From germline, CDR1 is MDHEN and CDR2 SYDVKM. V was trimmed by 2 bases and J by 5 bases, leaving 13 bases between them. There are 14 residues in the CDR3. The CDR3 is CASSLPRDSHEQYF. CDR3 sequence (DNA): TGTGCCAGCAGTTTACCCAGGGATTCGCACGAGCAGTACTTC.

This clone has more than one count but fewer than ten. This chain joins TRBV9 and TRBJ1-6, with D tentatively TRBD1 (5 bases). CDR3 length: 16 amino acids. Trimming left V 0 bases short and J 7 bases short, with 14 bases between. Germline V lookup: CDR1 SGDLS, CDR2 YYNGEE. The CDR3 is CASSVESRVWNSPLHF. The DNA for the CDR3 is TGTGCCAGCAGCGTAGAGAGCAGGGTGTGGAATTCACCCCTCCACTTT.

A single count supports this clone. This sequence joins TRBV18 and TRBJ1-2; no reliable D call. Per the germline V gene, CDR1 is KGHSH and CDR2 is LQKENI. The germline V and J ends were trimmed by 8 bases and 0 bases, with 13 bases remaining between them. This CDR3 comprises 14 residues. DNA of the CDR3: TGTGCCAGCCGGTCGGGTGCAGCTAACTATGGCTACACCTTC. Translation: CASRSGAANYGYTF.

The CDR3 nucleotides are TGTGCCAGCAGCCCGGGGAGCCAGACGCAGTATTTT. Translated, it gives CASSPGSQTQYF. The chain links TRBV7-9 to TRBJ2-3; perhaps TRBD2 as D (5 bases). The CDR3 sequence is 12 residues long. V dropped 5 bases and J dropped 9 bases, with 12 bases sitting between them. Germline values: CDR1 SEHNR, CDR2 FQNEAQ (reference sequence).

The rearrangement links TRBV11-2 to TRBJ1-4; D gene uncertain. Germline V gene sequence: CDR1 SGHAT, CDR2 FQNNGV. V lost 4 bases to trimming and J lost 8 bases, with 20 bases between them. The CDR3 totals 16 residues. CDR3 nucleotide sequence: TGTGCCAGCAGCTATTCTCTGAGCAGGCTGCGAGAAAAACTGTTTTTT. Translating gives CASSYSLSRLREKLFF.

This clone turned up a few times. V is TRBV28 and J is TRBJ1-2; D possibly corresponds to TRBD1 (5 bases). Germline assignment: CDR1 MDHEN and CDR2 SYDVKM. This CDR3 has 13 residues. The ends were cut back, 6 bases at V and 3 bases at J, with 11 bases in the middle. DNA for the CDR3: TGTGCCAGCAGACCGGGACCAGACTATGGCTACACCTTC. It codes for CASRPGPDYGYTF.

The chain carries TRBV6-6 and TRBJ1-1, with TRBD1 matching 7 bases. The CDR3 runs 15 residues. Looked up from germline, CDR1 is MNHNY and CDR2 is SVGAGI (reference sequence). With V trimmed by 0 bases and J by 4 bases, 5 bases remained unmatched. Here the CDR3 reads CASSYSSQGGTEAFF. The CDR3 nucleotides read TGTGCCAGCAGTTACTCGAGCCAGGGGGGCACTGAAGCTTTCTTT.

V gene TRBV14 combines with J gene TRBJ1-2; D is uncertain. The V gene's germline CDR1 is SGHDN and CDR2 FVKESK. This CDR3 region has 14 residues. Trimming took 5 bases from V and 0 from J, leaving 10 bases between them. CDR3 sequence: CASSGTVANYGYTF. CDR3 in DNA: TGTGCCAGCAGCGGCACGGTCGCTAACTATGGCTACACCTTC.

This sequence joins TRBV9 and TRBJ1-1; D ambiguous. The germline gives CDR1 SGDLS, CDR2 YYNGEE. The length of the CDR3 is 15 residues. The ends were cut back, 0 bases at V and 5 bases at J, with 14 bases in the middle. In DNA, the CDR3 is TGTGCCAGCAGCGTAGATTCTCGTACAAGAACTGAAGCTTTCTTT. Protein sequence: CASSVDSRTRTEAFF.